A selection of T cell receptor beta chains follows, all from one sample in a study of CD8 T cells in Susac syndrome. TCRdb reanalysed the immunoSEQ multiplex PCR reads using MiXCR and keeps one entry per CDR3 protein. The profile shows about 120,000 distinct CDR3 sequences, about 90% of them singletons. Sequenced material: CD8+ T cells from PBMCs. Every receptor here comes from a human donor in good health. The CDR3 runs from the conserved cysteine through the conserved F or W. Each record gives: V gene, D gene, J gene, clone size, CDR3 protein, CDR3 DNA. The D gene is left open where the match is weak. Clone size is shown for a subset of rows, as once, few, many or a class of expanded clone.

TRBV20-1,NA,TRBJ1-5,NA,CSASATVNQPQHF,TGCAGTGCTAGTGCGACAGTCAATCAGCCCCAGCATTTT
TRBV3-1,TRBD1,TRBJ2-7,NA,CATQGQGGNEQYF,TGTGCCACCCAGGGACAGGGTGGAAACGAGCAGTACTTC
TRBV14,TRBD1,TRBJ1-2,NA,CASSQATGSNYGYTF,TGTGCCAGCAGCCAAGCGACAGGGTCCAACTATGGCTACACCTTC
TRBV29-1,TRBD1,TRBJ1-2,once,CTAWGTGEGYTF,TGCACCGCTTGGGGGACAGGGGAAGGCTACACCTTC
TRBV6-2/TRBV6-3,TRBD2,TRBJ2-1,NA,CASSVLGGNNEQFF,TGTGCCAGCAGCGTTCTCGGGGGGAACAATGAGCAGTTCTTC
TRBV20-1,NA,TRBJ1-1,NA,CSARDFGGANTEAFF,TGCAGTGCTAGAGATTTTGGGGGAGCGAACACTGAAGCTTTCTTT
TRBV12-3/TRBV12-4,TRBD1,TRBJ1-1,NA,CASSPDRAVRVTEAFF,TGTGCCAGCAGCCCCGACAGGGCCGTTAGAGTGACTGAAGCTTTCTTT
TRBV5-1,NA,TRBJ2-2,NA,CASSHDRLPGELFF,TGCGCCAGCAGCCACGACCGATTGCCCGGGGAGCTGTTTTTT
TRBV27,NA,TRBJ2-1,NA,CASRRDQTNEQFF,TGTGCCAGCAGGAGGGACCAAACCAATGAGCAGTTCTTC
TRBV2,NA,TRBJ2-7,NA,CASTGTGNDEQYF,TGTGCCAGTACCGGGACGGGCAATGACGAGCAGTACTTC
TRBV7-2,TRBD1,TRBJ2-1,NA,CASSETGAAAAKQFF,TGTGCCAGCAGCGAGACAGGGGCCGCGGCGGCCAAGCAGTTCTTC
TRBV27,NA,TRBJ2-7,NA,CASSPTFSGNYEQYF,TGTGCCAGCAGTCCAACCTTTTCCGGAAACTACGAGCAGTACTTC
TRBV20-1,NA,TRBJ2-3,NA,CSAPTRALDTQYF,TGCAGTGCACCTACCCGGGCGTTAGATACGCAGTATTTT
TRBV7-9,NA,TRBJ1-2,once,CASRAGSIIGYTF,TGTGCCAGCAGGGCAGGGAGCATTATTGGCTACACCTTC
TRBV12-3/TRBV12-4,TRBD1,TRBJ2-7,once,CASSLPGGSYEQYF,TGTGCCAGCAGTTTACCAGGGGGCTCCTACGAGCAGTACTTC
TRBV5-8,NA,TRBJ1-4,NA,CASSATNSATNEKLFF,TGTGCCAGCAGCGCTACTAACAGTGCAACTAATGAAAAACTGTTTTTT
TRBV4-2,NA,TRBJ1-2,once,CASSQDLGSPGGYTF,TGTGCCAGCAGCCAAGATCTCGGATCCCCGGGAGGCTACACCTTC
TRBV20-1,NA,TRBJ2-7,NA,CSASGSTSYEQYF,TGCAGTGCTAGCGGCTCTACCTCCTACGAGCAGTACTTC
TRBV30,NA,TRBJ2-1,NA,CAWSGGSSYNEQFF,TGTGCCTGGAGCGGAGGGAGTTCCTACAATGAGCAGTTCTTC
TRBV6-6,TRBD1,TRBJ1-1,NA,CASSYNAGGTEAFF,TGTGCCAGCAGTTACAACGCAGGGGGTACTGAAGCTTTCTTT
TRBV20-1,NA,TRBJ2-7,NA,CSARSYRVGYEQYF,TGCAGTGCTAGGTCGTACAGGGTTGGCTACGAGCAGTACTTC
TRBV3-1,NA,TRBJ2-1,NA,CASSPTQILSYNEQFF,TGTGCCAGCAGTCCTACGCAAATCCTCTCCTACAATGAGCAGTTCTTC
TRBV14,NA,TRBJ2-3,NA,CASSQVSGDTLDTQYF,TGTGCCAGCAGCCAAGTTTCGGGGGACACATTGGATACGCAGTATTTT
TRBV19,TRBD2,TRBJ2-7,NA,CASSIGAGEGYEQYF,TGTGCCAGTAGTATCGGAGCGGGAGAGGGCTACGAGCAGTACTTC
TRBV23-1,NA,TRBJ1-1,NA,CASSQSSNTEAFF,TGCGCCAGCAGTCAATCCTCGAACACTGAAGCTTTCTTT
TRBV6-4,TRBD1,TRBJ2-1,NA,CASNAGGSYNEQFF,TGTGCCAGCAATGCAGGGGGCTCCTACAATGAGCAGTTCTTC
TRBV7-3,TRBD1,TRBJ1-2,NA,CASSPAQGIYTF,TGTGCCAGCAGCCCAGCACAGGGGATCTACACCTTC
TRBV29-1,NA,TRBJ1-4,once,CSVEEGEKLFF,TGCAGCGTTGAAGAGGGGGAAAAACTGTTTTTT
TRBV20-1,NA,TRBJ2-3,NA,CSAPERGSTDTQYF,TGCAGTGCCCCCGAAAGGGGGAGCACAGATACGCAGTATTTT
TRBV28,NA,TRBJ2-1,NA,CASSLRGYRSSYNEQFF,TGTGCCAGCAGTTTAAGAGGGTATAGGAGCTCCTACAATGAGCAGTTCTTC
TRBV20-1,NA,TRBJ2-5,NA,CSASLPTGQETQYF,TGCAGTGCTAGTCTTCCTACAGGCCAAGAGACCCAGTACTTC
TRBV10-2,NA,TRBJ2-3,NA,CASSEIGISQTTDTQYF,TGCGCCAGCAGTGAAATTGGAATCTCTCAGACCACAGATACGCAGTATTTT
TRBV2,NA,TRBJ2-5,once,CASKIVETQYF,TGTGCCAGCAAAATTGTAGAGACCCAGTACTTC
TRBV27,TRBD1,TRBJ1-1,NA,CASNRGFGTEAFF,TGTGCCAGCAACAGGGGGTTCGGCACTGAAGCTTTCTTT
TRBV6-5,TRBD1,TRBJ2-2,NA,CASSPGQGLAGELFF,TGTGCCAGCAGCCCGGGACAGGGGTTGGCCGGGGAGCTGTTTTTT
TRBV30,NA,TRBJ1-1,NA,CAWNSEWGTEAFF,TGTGCCTGGAACAGTGAATGGGGCACTGAAGCTTTCTTT
TRBV7-2,NA,TRBJ2-3,NA,CASSRTGAGSATDTQYF,TGTGCCAGCAGCCGTACGGGAGCGGGTTCTGCGACAGATACGCAGTATTTT
TRBV20-1,TRBD2,TRBJ2-1,NA,CSARSRLAVYNEQFF,TGCAGTGCTAGATCCCGACTAGCGGTCTACAATGAGCAGTTCTTC
TRBV6-2/TRBV6-3,TRBD2,TRBJ2-3,NA,CASSYSLAGSDTQYF,TGTGCCAGCAGTTACTCGCTAGCGGGGTCAGATACGCAGTATTTT
TRBV27,TRBD1,TRBJ2-7,NA,CASTLRRTGGGEQYF,TGTGCCAGCACCCTGAGACGGACAGGGGGCGGCGAGCAGTACTTC
TRBV10-3,TRBD2,TRBJ2-3,NA,CAITERGGTDTQYF,TGTGCCATCACGGAGCGGGGGGGCACAGATACGCAGTATTTT
TRBV18,TRBD2,TRBJ2-7,NA,CASSPGAGTTYEQYF,TGTGCCAGCTCACCAGGGGCAGGGACTACCTACGAGCAGTACTTC